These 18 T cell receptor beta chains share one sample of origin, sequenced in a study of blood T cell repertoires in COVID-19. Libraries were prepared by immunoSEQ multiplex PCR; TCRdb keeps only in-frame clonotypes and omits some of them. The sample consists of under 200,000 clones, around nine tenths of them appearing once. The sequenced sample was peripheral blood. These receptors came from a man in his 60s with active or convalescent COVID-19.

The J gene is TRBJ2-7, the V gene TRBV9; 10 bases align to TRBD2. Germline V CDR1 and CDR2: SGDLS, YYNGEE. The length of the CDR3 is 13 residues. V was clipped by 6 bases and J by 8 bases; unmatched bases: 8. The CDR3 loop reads CASTAGGNEKQYF. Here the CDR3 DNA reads TGTGCCAGCACAGCGGGGGGGAACGAAAAGCAGTACTTC. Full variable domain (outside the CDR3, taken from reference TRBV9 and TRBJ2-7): DSGVTQTPKHLITATGQRVTLRCSPRSGDLSVYWYQQSLDQGLQFLIQYYNGEERAKGNILERFSAQQFPDLHSELNLSSLELGDSALYFCASTAGGNEKQYFGPGTRLTVT.

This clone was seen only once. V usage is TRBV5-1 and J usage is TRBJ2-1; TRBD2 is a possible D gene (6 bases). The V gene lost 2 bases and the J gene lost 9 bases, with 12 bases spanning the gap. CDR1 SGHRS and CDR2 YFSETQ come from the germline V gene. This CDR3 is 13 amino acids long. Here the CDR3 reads CASSLDAGGEQFF. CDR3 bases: TGCGCCAGCAGCTTAGACGCCGGGGGTGAGCAGTTCTTC.

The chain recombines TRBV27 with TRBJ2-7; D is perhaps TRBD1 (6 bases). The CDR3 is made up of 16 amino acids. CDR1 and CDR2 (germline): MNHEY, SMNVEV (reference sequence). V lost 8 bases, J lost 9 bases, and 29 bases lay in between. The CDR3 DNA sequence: TGTGCCAGCGGGAATAACCGGGACAACATTCTACGAGGGCAGTACTTC. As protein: CASGNNRDNILRGQYF.

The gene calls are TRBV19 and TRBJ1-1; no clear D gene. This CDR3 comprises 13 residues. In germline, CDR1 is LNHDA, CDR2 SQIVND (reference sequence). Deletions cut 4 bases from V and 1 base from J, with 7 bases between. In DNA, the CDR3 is TGTGCCAGTAGTACAACAAGGAACACTGAAGCTTTCTTT. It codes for CASSTTRNTEAFF.

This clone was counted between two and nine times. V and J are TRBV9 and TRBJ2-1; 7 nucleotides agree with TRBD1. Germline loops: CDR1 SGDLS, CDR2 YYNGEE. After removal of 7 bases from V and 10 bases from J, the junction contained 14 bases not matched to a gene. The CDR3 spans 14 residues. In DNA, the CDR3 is TGTGCCAGCGGCCCGGGCAGGGGGTCGGAAGAGCAGTTCTTC. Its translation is CASGPGRGSEEQFF.

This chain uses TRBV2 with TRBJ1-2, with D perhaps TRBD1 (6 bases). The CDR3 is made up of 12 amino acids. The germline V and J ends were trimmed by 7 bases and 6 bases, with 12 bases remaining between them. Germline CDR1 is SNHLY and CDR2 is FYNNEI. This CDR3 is CASNRERDGYTF. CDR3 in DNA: TGTGCCAGCAACAGGGAACGCGATGGCTACACCTTC.

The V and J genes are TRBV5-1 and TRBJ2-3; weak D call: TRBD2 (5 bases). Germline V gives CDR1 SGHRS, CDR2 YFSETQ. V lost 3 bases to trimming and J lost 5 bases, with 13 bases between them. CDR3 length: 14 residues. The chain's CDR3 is CASSSLQAVDTQYF. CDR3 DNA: TGCGCCAGCAGCTCACTTCAAGCGGTAGATACGCAGTATTTT.

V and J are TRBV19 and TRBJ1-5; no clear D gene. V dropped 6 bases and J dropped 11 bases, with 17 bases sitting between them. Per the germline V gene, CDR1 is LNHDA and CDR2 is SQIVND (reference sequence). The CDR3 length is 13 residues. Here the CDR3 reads CASRLLPDAAQHF. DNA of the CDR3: TGTGCCAGTAGGCTACTACCGGATGCAGCCCAGCATTTT.

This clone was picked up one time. The CDR3, as DNA: TGCGCCAGCAGCCTGTCTAGCGGGGGGAGCACAGATACGCAGTATTTT. Translated: CASSLSSGGSTDTQYF. The gene calls are TRBV5-1 and TRBJ2-3; 11 nucleotides line up with TRBD2. The CDR3 is 16 residues long. The V and J ends lost 4 bases and 0 bases, in that order; junction bases with no gene match: 4. The germline V gene has CDR1 SGHRS and CDR2 YFSETQ.

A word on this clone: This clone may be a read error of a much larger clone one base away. CDR3 DNA sequence: TGCGCCAGCAGCCAAGCCGGGACTAGCGGGGGGACTGGAGAGCAGTACTTC. Translated: CASSQAGTSGGTGEQYF. The V and J genes are TRBV4-1 and TRBJ2-7, with TRBD2 matching 15 bases. Germline lookup yields CDR1 MGHRA and CDR2 YSYEKL. V shed 1 base, J shed 7 bases, and the junction held 8 bases outside the gene matches. The CDR3 runs to 17 residues.

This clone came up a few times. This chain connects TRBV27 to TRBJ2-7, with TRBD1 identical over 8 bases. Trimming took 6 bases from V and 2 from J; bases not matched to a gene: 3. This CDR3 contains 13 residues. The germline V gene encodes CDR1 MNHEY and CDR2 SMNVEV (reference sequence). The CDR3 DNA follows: TGTGCCAGCAGGGGACAGGTAGCCTACGAGCAGTACTTC. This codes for CASRGQVAYEQYF.

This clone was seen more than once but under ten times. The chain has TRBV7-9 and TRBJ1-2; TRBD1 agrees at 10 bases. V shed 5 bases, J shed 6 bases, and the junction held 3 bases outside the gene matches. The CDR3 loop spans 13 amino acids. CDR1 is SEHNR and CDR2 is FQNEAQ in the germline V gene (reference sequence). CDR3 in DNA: TGTGCCAGCAGCCGGACAGGGGGAAATGGCTACACCTTC. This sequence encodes CASSRTGGNGYTF.

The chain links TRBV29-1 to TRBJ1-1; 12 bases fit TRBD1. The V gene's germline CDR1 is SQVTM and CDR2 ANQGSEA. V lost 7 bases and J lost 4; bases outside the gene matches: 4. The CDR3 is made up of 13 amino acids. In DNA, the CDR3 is TGCAGCGCTCAGGGACAGGGGGCCACTGAAGCTTTCTTT. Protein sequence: CSAQGQGATEAFF.

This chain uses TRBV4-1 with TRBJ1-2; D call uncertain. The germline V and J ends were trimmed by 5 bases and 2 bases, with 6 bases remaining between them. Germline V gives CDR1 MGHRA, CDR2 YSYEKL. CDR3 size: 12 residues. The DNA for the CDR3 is TGCGCCAGCAGCGAGGGCAACTATGGCTACACCTTC. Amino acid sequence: CASSEGNYGYTF.

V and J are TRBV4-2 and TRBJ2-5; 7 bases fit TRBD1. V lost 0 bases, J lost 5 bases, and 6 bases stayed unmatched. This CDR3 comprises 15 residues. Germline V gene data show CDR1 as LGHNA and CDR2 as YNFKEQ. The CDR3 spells CASSQEFTGEETQYF. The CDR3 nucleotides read TGTGCCAGCAGCCAAGAGTTCACAGGGGAGGAGACCCAGTACTTC.

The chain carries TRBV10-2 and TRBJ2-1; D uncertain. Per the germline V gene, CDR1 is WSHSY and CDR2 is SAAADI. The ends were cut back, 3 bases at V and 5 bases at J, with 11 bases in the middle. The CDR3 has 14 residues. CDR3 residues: CASSERARHNEQFF. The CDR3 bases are TGCGCCAGCAGTGAACGAGCGCGGCACAATGAGCAGTTCTTC.

The CDR3 sequence: CASSPRDRSSYEQYF. The CDR3 DNA is TGTGCCAGCAGCCCCCGGGACAGGAGCTCCTACGAGCAGTACTTC. The chain is built from TRBV11-1 and TRBJ2-7, with 8 bases that match TRBD1. The ends lost 5 bases at V and 0 bases at J; junction bases unmatched: 6. CDR1 is SGHAT and CDR2 is FQDESV in the germline V gene (reference sequence). This CDR3 region has 15 residues. The full variable domain, in which reference TRBV11-1 and TRBJ2-7 provide the parts outside the CDR3, is EAEVAQSPRYKITEKSQAVAFWCDPISGHATLYWYRQILGQGPELLVQFQDESVVDDSQLPKDRFSAERLKGVDSTLKIQPAELGDSAMYLCASSPRDRSSYEQYFGPGTRLTVT.

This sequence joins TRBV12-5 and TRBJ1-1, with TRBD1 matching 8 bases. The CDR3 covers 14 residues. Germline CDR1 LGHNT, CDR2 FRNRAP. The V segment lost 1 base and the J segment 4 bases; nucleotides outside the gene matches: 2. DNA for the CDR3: TGTGCTAGTGGTTTGGCGACAGGGGTCACTGAAGCTTTCTTT. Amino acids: CASGLATGVTEAFF.